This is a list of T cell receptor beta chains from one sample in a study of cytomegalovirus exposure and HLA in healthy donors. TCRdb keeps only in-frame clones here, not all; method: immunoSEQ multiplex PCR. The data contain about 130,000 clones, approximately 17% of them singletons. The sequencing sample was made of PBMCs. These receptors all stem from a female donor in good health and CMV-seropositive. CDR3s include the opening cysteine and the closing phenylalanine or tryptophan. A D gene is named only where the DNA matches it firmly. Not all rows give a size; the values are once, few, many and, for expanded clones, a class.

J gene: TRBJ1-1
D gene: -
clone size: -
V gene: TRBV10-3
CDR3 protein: CAIRPDTSVNTEAFF
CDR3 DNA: TGTGCCATCAGGCCGGACACTTCAGTGAACACTGAAGCTTTCTTT

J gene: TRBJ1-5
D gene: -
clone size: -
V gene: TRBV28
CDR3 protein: CASTRPTDQPQHF
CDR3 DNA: TGTGCCAGCACCCGCCCCACAGATCAGCCCCAGCATTTT

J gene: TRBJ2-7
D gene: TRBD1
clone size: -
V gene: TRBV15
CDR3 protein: CATSRGRDSSIYEQYF
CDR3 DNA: TGTGCCACCAGCAGAGGAAGGGACAGTTCTATCTACGAGCAGTACTTC

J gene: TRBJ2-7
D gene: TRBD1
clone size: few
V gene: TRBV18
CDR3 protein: CASSPLDRGPGGSYEQYF
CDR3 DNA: TGTGCCAGCTCACCCCTCGATAGGGGGCCAGGGGGCTCCTACGAGCAGTACTTC

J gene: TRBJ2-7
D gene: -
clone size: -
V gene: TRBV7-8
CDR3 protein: CASRATDSPYEQYF
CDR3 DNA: TGTGCCAGCAGAGCGACGGATTCCCCCTACGAGCAGTACTTC

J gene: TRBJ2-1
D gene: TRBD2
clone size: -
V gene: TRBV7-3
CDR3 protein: CASSLAGGPTFEQFF
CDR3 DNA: TGTGCCAGCAGCTTAGCGGGAGGGCCTACGTTTGAGCAGTTCTTC

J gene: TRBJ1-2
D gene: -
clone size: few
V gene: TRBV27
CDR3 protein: CASSRERGGLGGYTF
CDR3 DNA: TGTGCCAGCAGCCGCGAACGGGGGGGGCTGGGTGGCTACACCTTC

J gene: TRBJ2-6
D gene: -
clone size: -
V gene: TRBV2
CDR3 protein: CASSEGQGSGANVLTF
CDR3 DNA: TGTGCCAGCAGTGAGGGCCAGGGCTCTGGGGCCAACGTCCTGACTTTC

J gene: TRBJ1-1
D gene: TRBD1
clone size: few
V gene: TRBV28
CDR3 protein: CASSSLTGVTEAFF
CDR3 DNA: TGTGCCAGCAGCTCCCTTACAGGGGTCACTGAAGCTTTCTTT

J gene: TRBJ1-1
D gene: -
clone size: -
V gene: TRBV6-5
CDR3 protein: CASSSWTANTEAFF
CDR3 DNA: TGTGCCAGCAGTTCTTGGACAGCGAACACTGAAGCTTTCTTT

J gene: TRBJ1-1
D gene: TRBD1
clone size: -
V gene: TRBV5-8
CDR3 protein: CASSFLGTGSTEAFF
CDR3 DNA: TGTGCCAGCAGCTTTCTGGGGACAGGTTCCACTGAAGCTTTCTTT

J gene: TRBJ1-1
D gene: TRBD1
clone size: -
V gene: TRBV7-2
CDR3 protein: CASSLVGTANTEAFF
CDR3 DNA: TGTGCCAGCAGCTTAGTTGGGACAGCAAACACTGAAGCTTTCTTT

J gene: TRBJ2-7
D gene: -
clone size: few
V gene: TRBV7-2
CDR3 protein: CASSLSYEQYF
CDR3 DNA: TGTGCCAGCAGCTTATCGTACGAGCAGTACTTC

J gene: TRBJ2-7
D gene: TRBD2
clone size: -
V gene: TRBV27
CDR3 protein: CASSPGLALYEQYF
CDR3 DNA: TGTGCCAGCAGTCCGGGACTAGCGCTCTACGAGCAGTACTTC

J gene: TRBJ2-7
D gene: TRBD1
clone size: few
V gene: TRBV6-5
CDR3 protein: CASSIAGQGPYEQYF
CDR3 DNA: TGTGCCAGCAGTATCGCGGGACAGGGCCCCTACGAGCAGTACTTC

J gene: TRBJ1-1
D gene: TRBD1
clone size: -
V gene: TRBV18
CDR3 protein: CASSPRGQGLNTEAFF
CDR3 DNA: TGTGCCAGCTCACCTAGGGGACAGGGGCTTAACACTGAAGCTTTCTTT

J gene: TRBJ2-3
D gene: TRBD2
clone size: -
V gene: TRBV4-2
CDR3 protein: CASSRFSSGSTDTQYF
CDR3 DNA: TGTGCCAGCAGCCGATTCTCTAGCGGTAGCACAGATACGCAGTATTTT

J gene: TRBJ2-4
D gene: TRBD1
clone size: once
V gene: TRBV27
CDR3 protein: CASSHPGQGNIQYF
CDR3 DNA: TGTGCCAGCAGTCACCCTGGACAGGGAAACATTCAGTACTTC

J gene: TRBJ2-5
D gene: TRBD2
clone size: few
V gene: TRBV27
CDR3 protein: CASIASGAAYF
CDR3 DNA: TGTGCCAGCATCGCGAGCGGGGCCGCCTACTTC

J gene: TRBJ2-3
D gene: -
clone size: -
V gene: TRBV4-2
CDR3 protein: CASSQEATTFTDTQYF
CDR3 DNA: TGTGCCAGCAGCCAAGAAGCGACTACCTTCACAGATACGCAGTATTTT

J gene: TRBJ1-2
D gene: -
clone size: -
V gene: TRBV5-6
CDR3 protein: CASSLVWPGAGGYTF
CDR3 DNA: TGTGCCAGCAGCTTGGTGTGGCCAGGAGCGGGAGGCTACACCTTC

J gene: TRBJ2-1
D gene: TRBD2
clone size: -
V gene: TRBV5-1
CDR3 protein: CASRPSWTSGIGYEQFF
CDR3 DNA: TGCGCCAGCAGACCGTCGTGGACTAGCGGGATAGGGTATGAGCAGTTCTTC

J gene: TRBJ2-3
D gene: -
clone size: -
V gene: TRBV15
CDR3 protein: CATSNHQTDTQYF
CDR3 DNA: TGTGCCACCAGCAACCATCAGACAGATACGCAGTATTTT

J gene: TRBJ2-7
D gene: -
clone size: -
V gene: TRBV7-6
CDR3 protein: CASSLVSGSYEQYF
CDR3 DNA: TGTGCCAGCAGCTTAGTGTCAGGCTCCTACGAGCAGTACTTC

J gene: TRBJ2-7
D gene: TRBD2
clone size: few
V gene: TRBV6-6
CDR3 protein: CASSLPRGGQYF
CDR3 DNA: TGTGCCAGCAGTCTACCTCGGGGGGGACAGTACTTC

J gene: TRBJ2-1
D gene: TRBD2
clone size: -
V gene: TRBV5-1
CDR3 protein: CASSGWTSGDSYNEQFF
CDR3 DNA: TGCGCCAGCAGCGGATGGACTAGCGGAGACTCCTACAATGAGCAGTTCTTC

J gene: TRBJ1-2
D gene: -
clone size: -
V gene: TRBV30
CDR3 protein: CAWSLGTYSLGYTF
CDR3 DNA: TGTGCCTGGAGTCTAGGGACTTATTCCCTTGGCTACACCTTC

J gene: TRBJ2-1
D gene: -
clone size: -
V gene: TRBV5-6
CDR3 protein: CASSLVDRLANFYNEQFF
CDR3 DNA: TGTGCCAGCAGCTTGGTCGACCGATTAGCGAATTTCTACAATGAGCAGTTCTTC

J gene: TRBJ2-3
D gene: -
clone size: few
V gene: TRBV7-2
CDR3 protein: CASSLNVAGTSDTQYF
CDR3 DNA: TGTGCCAGCAGCTTAAATGTCGCTGGGACTTCGGATACGCAGTATTTT

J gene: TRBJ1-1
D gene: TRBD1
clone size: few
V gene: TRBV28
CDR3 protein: CASGTLTGGSRNTEAFF
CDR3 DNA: TGTGCCAGCGGCACTTTGACAGGGGGGTCAAGGAACACTGAAGCTTTCTTT

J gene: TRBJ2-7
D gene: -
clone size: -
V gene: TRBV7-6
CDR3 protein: CASSLGTRGYAGPTTEQYF
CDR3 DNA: TGTGCCAGCAGCTTAGGGACTCGGGGGTACGCAGGCCCTACTACAGAGCAGTACTTC

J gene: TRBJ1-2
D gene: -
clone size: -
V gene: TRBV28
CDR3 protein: CASSSGWYGYTF
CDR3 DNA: TGTGCCAGCTCCTCGGGGTGGTATGGCTACACCTTC

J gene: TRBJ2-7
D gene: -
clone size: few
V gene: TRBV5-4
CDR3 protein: CASSLESVSYEQYF
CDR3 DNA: TGTGCCAGCAGCTTGGAGTCGGTCTCCTACGAGCAGTACTTC

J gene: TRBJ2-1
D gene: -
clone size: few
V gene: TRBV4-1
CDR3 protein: CASSQVAAGPEEQFF
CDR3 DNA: TGCGCCAGCAGCCAAGTTGCCGCAGGCCCGGAAGAGCAGTTCTTC